This TCR beta chain was recorded in a study of molecular identifiers for immune sequencing clone quantification. The V and J ends lost 3 bases and 9 bases respectively, with 15 bases between them. Germline V gene sequence: CDR1 SEHNR, CDR2 FQNEAQ (reference sequence). This CDR3 has 13 residues. About this clonotype: A much larger clone differs from this one at a single base, so this may be a read error.

Via MiXCR, TCRdb re-called the PCR reads, giving one row per CDR3 protein. The table has about 53,000 distinct CDR3 sequences, about a third seen once. This rearrangement joins TRBV7-9 to TRBJ2-7, with D perhaps matching TRBD2 (5 bases). What was sequenced was naive CD8+ T cells from blood, with Jurkat cell RNA spiked in. Noted subset: FACS-sorted CD8+CD4-CCR7+CD45RA+ naive T cells. This sequence originates from a human donor in good health. Some libraries in this study had Jurkat cell RNA spiked in. The CDR3 region is CASSFVNEGWQYF. DNA for the CDR3: TGTGCCAGCAGCTTTGTTAACGAGGGTTGGCAGTACTTC.